These T cell receptor beta chains were read from a single sample in a study of STAT3 mutations in large granular lymphocyte leukemia. Generated by immunoSEQ multiplex PCR, the TCRdb table keeps only in-frame clones and is missing some. The top ten hold about 29% of the sample, which has some 9,800 clones, about 90% seen once. Sequenced sample: peripheral blood mononuclear cells. Receptors were obtained from a man between 60 and 75 years old with T-cell large granular lymphocyte leukemia. Some clones in this sample may be carry-over from other donors' samples. Each CDR3 is given with its conserved first and last residue. A D gene is named only where the DNA matches it firmly. Expanded clones get a size class; other rows say once, few or many, or leave the size out.

v_call: TRBV9; d_call: NA; j_call: TRBJ1-6; clone_size: NA; cdr3_aa: CASSVEDSPLHF; cdr3_nt: TGTGCCAGCAGCGTAGAGGATTCACCCCTCCACTTT
v_call: TRBV28; d_call: NA; j_call: TRBJ1-5; clone_size: NA; cdr3_aa: CASSSYSNQPQHF; cdr3_nt: TGTGCCAGCAGTTCCTATAGCAATCAGCCCCAGCATTTT
v_call: TRBV6-1; d_call: NA; j_call: TRBJ1-2; clone_size: NA; cdr3_aa: CASRPQVEYGYTF; cdr3_nt: TGTGCCAGCAGACCACAGGTGGAATATGGCTACACCTTC
v_call: TRBV9; d_call: NA; j_call: TRBJ2-1; clone_size: NA; cdr3_aa: CASSEQVYNEQFF; cdr3_nt: TGTGCCAGCAGCGAACAGGTTTACAATGAGCAGTTCTTC
v_call: TRBV7-7; d_call: NA; j_call: TRBJ2-1; clone_size: NA; cdr3_aa: CASSLVGGDTEQFF; cdr3_nt: TGTGCTAGCAGCTTAGTGGGGGGGGACACAGAGCAGTTCTTC
v_call: TRBV5-1; d_call: NA; j_call: TRBJ1-2; clone_size: NA; cdr3_aa: CASSPGTDIINYGYTF; cdr3_nt: TGCGCCAGCAGCCCCGGGACCGACATTATTAACTATGGCTACACCTTC
v_call: TRBV30; d_call: NA; j_call: TRBJ2-1; clone_size: once; cdr3_aa: CAWSHGTPRYNEQFF; cdr3_nt: TGTGCCTGGAGTCACGGGACTCCCCGCTACAATGAGCAGTTCTTC
v_call: TRBV6-5; d_call: NA; j_call: TRBJ1-3; clone_size: NA; cdr3_aa: CASSNPLGSGNTIYF; cdr3_nt: TGTGCCAGCAGTAACCCCTTGGGGTCTGGAAACACCATATATTTT
v_call: TRBV2; d_call: NA; j_call: TRBJ1-1; clone_size: NA; cdr3_aa: CASSLLPPRAFF; cdr3_nt: TGTGCCAGCAGTCTTCTACCCCCGCGGGCTTTCTTT
v_call: TRBV5-1; d_call: NA; j_call: TRBJ1-2; clone_size: NA; cdr3_aa: CATDTWCYTF; cdr3_nt: TGCGCCACCGATACTTGGTGTTACACCTTC
v_call: TRBV5-4; d_call: TRBD2; j_call: TRBJ2-7; clone_size: NA; cdr3_aa: CASGLAGGNNEQYF; cdr3_nt: TGTGCCAGCGGACTAGCGGGAGGTAACAACGAGCAGTACTTC
v_call: TRBV11-2; d_call: NA; j_call: TRBJ2-6; clone_size: NA; cdr3_aa: CASSLADVFGANVLTF; cdr3_nt: TGTGCCAGCAGCTTAGCGGACGTGTTTGGGGCCAACGTCCTGACTTTC
v_call: TRBV18; d_call: TRBD2; j_call: TRBJ2-7; clone_size: NA; cdr3_aa: CASSPPRGGPTEQYF; cdr3_nt: TGTGCCAGCTCACCACCGCGGGGAGGGCCAACCGAGCAGTACTTC
v_call: TRBV30; d_call: NA; j_call: TRBJ2-7; clone_size: NA; cdr3_aa: CAWSTEKYYEQYF; cdr3_nt: TGTGCCTGGTCCACCGAGAAGTACTACGAGCAGTACTTC
v_call: TRBV7-2; d_call: NA; j_call: TRBJ2-1; clone_size: NA; cdr3_aa: CASSLAGTSMNEQFF; cdr3_nt: TGTGCCAGCAGCTTAGCCGGGACTTCAATGAATGAGCAGTTCTTC